Sequencing of this T cell receptor (beta chain) was carried out in a study of cytomegalovirus exposure and HLA in healthy donors. As for the study in general: Around 180 million T cells yielded over 90 million unique TCR beta sequences in earlier analysis.

The CDR3 has 14 residues. Germline CDR1 and CDR2: SGHTA and FQGTGA. V trimming: 5 bases; J trimming: 3 bases; junction bases outside the gene matches: 3. The PCR made use of 60 Vbeta and 13 Jbeta primers. Method: immunoSEQ multiplex PCR; TCRdb's copy keeps in-frame clones and lacks some. The data contain fewer than 150,000 clones, 15% of them singletons. As for this clone: The antigen is not known.

Study-wide findings and caveats: V- and J-gene trimming in TCR beta was tied to a missense DCLRE1C variant by an analysis performed later.

The sequenced material came from PBMCs. The chain couples TRBV7-3 to TRBJ2-7; 11 nucleotides line up with TRBD2. This receptor was identified in a young woman in good health and CMV-seronegative. The CDR3 DNA is TGTGCCAGCAGCGTCGGGACTAGCGGCTACGAGCAGTACTTC. It is translated as CASSVGTSGYEQYF.